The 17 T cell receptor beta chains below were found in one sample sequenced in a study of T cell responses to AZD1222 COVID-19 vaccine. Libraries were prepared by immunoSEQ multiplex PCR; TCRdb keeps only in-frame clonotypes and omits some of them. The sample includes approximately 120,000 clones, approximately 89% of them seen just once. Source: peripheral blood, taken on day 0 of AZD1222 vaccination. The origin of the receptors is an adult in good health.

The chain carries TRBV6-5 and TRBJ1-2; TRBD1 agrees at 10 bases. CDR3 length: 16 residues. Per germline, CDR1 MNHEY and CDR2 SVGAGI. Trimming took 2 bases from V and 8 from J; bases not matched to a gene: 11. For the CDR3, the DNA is TGTGCCAGCAGTTACGGTACCGGGACAGGGGATAAGGGCTACACCTTC. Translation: CASSYGTGTGDKGYTF.

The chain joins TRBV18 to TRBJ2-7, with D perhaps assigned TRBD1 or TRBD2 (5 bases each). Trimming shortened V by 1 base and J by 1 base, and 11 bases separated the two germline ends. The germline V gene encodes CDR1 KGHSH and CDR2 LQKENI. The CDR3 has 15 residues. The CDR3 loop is CASSPRGIGSYEQYF. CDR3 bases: TGTGCCAGCTCACCACGGGGGATTGGGTCCTACGAGCAGTACTTC.

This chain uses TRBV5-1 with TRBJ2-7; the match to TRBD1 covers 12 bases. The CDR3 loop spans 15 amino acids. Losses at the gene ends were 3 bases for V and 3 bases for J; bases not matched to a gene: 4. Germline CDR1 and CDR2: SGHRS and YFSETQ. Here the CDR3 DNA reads TGCGCCAGCAGCTCGGGGACAGGGGGCTTCTACGAGCAGTACTTC. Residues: CASSSGTGGFYEQYF.

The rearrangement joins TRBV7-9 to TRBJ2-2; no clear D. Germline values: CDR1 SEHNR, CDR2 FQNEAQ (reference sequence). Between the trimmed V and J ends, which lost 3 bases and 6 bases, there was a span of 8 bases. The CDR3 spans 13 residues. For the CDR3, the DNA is TGTGCCAGCAGCTTCGGGTCAGCCGGGGAGCTGTTTTTT. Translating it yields CASSFGSAGELFF.

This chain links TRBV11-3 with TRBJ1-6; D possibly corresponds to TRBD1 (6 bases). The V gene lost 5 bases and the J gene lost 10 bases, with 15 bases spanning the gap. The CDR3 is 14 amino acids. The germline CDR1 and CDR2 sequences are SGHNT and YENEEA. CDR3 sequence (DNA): TGTGCCAGCAGCCTCTGGACAGCGAGATCACCCCTCCACTTT. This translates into CASSLWTARSPLHF. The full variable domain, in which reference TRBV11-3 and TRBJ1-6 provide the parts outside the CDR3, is EAGVVQSPRYKIIEKKQPVAFWCNPISGHNTLYWYLQNLGQGPELLIRYENEEAVDDSQLPKDRFSAERLKGVDSTLKIQPAELGDSAVYLCASSLWTARSPLHFGNGTRLTVT.

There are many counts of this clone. This CDR3 is CASSLFTSGTYEQYF. The CDR3 DNA follows: TGTGCCAGCAGTTTATTCACTAGCGGAACCTACGAGCAGTACTTC. The rearrangement joins TRBV6-2 or TRBV6-3 to TRBJ2-7; 8 positions match TRBD2. This CDR3 comprises 15 residues. V gave up 4 bases and J gave up 2 bases; unmatched junction bases: 7. CDR1 MNHEY and CDR2 SVGEGT come from the germline V gene.

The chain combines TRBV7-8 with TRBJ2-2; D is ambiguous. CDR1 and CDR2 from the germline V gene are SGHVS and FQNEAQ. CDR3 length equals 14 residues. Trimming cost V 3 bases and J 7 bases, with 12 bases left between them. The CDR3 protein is CASSFWQTVGELFF. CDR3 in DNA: TGTGCCAGCAGCTTTTGGCAGACTGTCGGGGAGCTGTTTTTT.

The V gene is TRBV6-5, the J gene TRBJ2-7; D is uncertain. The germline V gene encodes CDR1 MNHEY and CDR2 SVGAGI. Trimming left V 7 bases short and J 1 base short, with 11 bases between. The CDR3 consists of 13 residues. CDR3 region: CASTPTESYEQYF. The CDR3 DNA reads TGTGCCAGCACACCGACGGAATCCTACGAGCAGTACTTC.

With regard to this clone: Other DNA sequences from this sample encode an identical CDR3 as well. The CDR3 nucleotides are TGTGCCAGCAGTTTTAGCGGGTCCTCCTACGAGCAGTACTTC. This gives the protein CASSFSGSSYEQYF. The chain uses TRBV6-5 and TRBJ2-7, with 7 bases matching TRBD2. Germline V gene lookup returns CDR1 MNHEY and CDR2 SVGAGI. This CDR3 region has 14 residues. The ends lost 4 bases at V and 0 bases at J; junction bases unmatched: 3.

The CDR3 reads CASSDNTVTGGGEQYF. As DNA, the CDR3 is TGTGCCAGCAGTGATAACACGGTGACAGGTGGTGGCGAGCAGTACTTC. The chain uses TRBV27 and TRBJ2-7; maybe TRBD1 (6 bases). The CDR3 loop spans 16 amino acids. CDR1 and CDR2 (germline): MNHEY, SMNVEV (reference sequence). Trimming removed 5 bases from V and 6 bases from J, with 23 bases in between.

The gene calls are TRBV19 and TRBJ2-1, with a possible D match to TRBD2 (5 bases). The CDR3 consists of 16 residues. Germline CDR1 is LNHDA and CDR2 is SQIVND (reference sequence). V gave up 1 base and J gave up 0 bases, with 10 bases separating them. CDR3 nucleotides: TGTGCCAGTAGTATAGTGGGCGGGTTCTCCTACAATGAGCAGTTCTTC. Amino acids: CASSIVGGFSYNEQFF.

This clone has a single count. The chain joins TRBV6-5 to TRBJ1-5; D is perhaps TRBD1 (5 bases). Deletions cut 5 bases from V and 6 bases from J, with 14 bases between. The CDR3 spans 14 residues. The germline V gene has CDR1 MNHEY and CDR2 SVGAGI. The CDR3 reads CASSQFRVIQPQHF. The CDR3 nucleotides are TGTGCCAGCAGTCAGTTCAGGGTTATTCAGCCCCAGCATTTT.

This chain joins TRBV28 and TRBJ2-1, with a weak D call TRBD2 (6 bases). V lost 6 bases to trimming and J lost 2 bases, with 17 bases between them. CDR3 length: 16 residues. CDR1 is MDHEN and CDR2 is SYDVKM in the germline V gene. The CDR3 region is CASSLGSGPPYNEQFF. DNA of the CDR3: TGTGCCAGCAGCCTGGGGAGCGGGCCGCCCTACAATGAGCAGTTCTTC.

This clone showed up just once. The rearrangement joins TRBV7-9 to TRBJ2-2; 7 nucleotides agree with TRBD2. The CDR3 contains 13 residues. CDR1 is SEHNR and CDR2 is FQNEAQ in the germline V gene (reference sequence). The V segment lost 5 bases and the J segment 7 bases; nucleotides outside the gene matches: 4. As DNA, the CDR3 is TGTGCCAGCAGCGCGCGGACTAGCGGGGAGCTGTTTTTT. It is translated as CASSARTSGELFF.

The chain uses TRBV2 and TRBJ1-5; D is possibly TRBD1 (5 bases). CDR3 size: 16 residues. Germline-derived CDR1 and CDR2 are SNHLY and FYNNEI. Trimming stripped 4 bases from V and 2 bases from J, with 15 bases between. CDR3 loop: CASSAPWGIGNQPQHF. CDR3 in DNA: TGTGCCAGCAGTGCCCCTTGGGGGATCGGCAATCAGCCCCAGCATTTT.

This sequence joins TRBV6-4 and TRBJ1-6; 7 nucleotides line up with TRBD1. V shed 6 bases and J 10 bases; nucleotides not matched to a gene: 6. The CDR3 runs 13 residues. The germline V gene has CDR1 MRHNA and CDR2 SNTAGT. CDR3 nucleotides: TGTGCCAGCAGCCCAACAGGGGAATCACCCCTCCACTTT. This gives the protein CASSPTGESPLHF.

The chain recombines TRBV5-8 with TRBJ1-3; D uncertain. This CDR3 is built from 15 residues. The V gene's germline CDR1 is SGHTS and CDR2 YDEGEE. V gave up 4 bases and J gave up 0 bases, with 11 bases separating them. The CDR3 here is CASSLGRNSGNTIYF. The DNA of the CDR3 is TGTGCCAGCAGCCTTGGACGGAACTCTGGAAACACCATATATTTT.